The 28 T cell receptor beta chains given below trace back to one sample, sequenced in a study of patients and donors after allogeneic stem cell transplantation. MiXCR, run by TCRdb on the RT-PCR reads, gives a single entry per CDR3 protein. The sample holds about 160,000 distinct CDR3 sequences; more than 20% are singletons and the top ten take roughly a quarter. Material for sequencing was blood, either unsorted or a sorted T cell fraction (not recorded which). The receptors originated from a human donor who was either an allogeneic HSCT recipient or a stem cell or donor lymphocyte infusion donor (not recorded which). It is not recorded whose cells these are; they may come from a transplant donor.

This chain connects TRBV7-6 to TRBJ2-7; D is unresolved. The CDR3 has 13 amino acids. CDR1 and CDR2 from the germline V gene are SGHVS and FNYEAQ. Trimming shortened V by 3 bases and J by 2 bases, and 8 bases separated the two germline ends. The CDR3 loop is CASSLVLAYEQYF. The CDR3 DNA sequence: TGTGCCAGCAGCTTGGTCCTGGCCTACGAGCAGTACTTC.

The chain carries TRBV2 and TRBJ2-1, with 7 nucleotides matching TRBD1. The CDR3 sequence is 15 residues long. The ends lost 4 bases at V and 6 bases at J; junction bases unmatched: 9. Germline V gene lookup returns CDR1 SNHLY and CDR2 FYNNEI. As DNA, the CDR3 is TGTGCCAGCAGTGCCTCGACAGGGTTGGTCAATGAGCAGTTCTTC. It yields the protein CASSASTGLVNEQFF.

The J gene is TRBJ2-1, the V gene TRBV3-1, with 8 bases that match TRBD2. Germline V gene sequence: CDR1 LGHDT, CDR2 YNNKEL (reference sequence). The ends lost 4 bases at V and 4 bases at J; junction bases unmatched: 6. This CDR3 region has 15 residues. The CDR3 nucleotides are TGTGCCAGCAGCCCCATGGCGGGAGGTTACAATGAGCAGTTCTTC. Its translation is CASSPMAGGYNEQFF.

Many counts were recorded for this clonotype. CDR3 protein: CASSVGGETEAFF. CDR3 DNA sequence: TGTGCCAGCAGCGTAGGGGGGGAAACTGAAGCTTTCTTT. The genes are TRBV9 and TRBJ1-1, with D possibly being TRBD1 (5 bases). V gave up 0 bases and J gave up 5 bases, with 8 bases separating them. Germline V gene data show CDR1 as SGDLS and CDR2 as YYNGEE. The CDR3 runs 13 residues.

The chain recombines TRBV30 with TRBJ1-5; possibly TRBD1 for D (6 bases). This CDR3 contains 14 residues. Germline CDR1 GTSNPN, CDR2 SVGIG (reference sequence). Trimming left V 2 bases short and J 3 bases short, with 11 bases between. The CDR3 DNA is TGTGCCTGGAGTTTGGGGGGCGACAATCAGCCCCAGCATTTT. This encodes CAWSLGGDNQPQHF. The complete variable domain, with remaining parts taken from reference TRBV30 and TRBJ1-5, reads SQTIHQWPATLVQPVGSPLSLECTVEGTSNPNLYWYRQAAGRGLQLLFYSVGIGQISSEVPQNLSASRPQDRQFILSSKKLLLSDSGFYLCAWSLGGDNQPQHFGDGTRLSIL.

This clonotype was picked up a small number of times. The V gene is TRBV19, the J gene TRBJ1-2; no clear D gene. V lost 9 bases and J 5 bases, leaving 16 bases between the germline ends. The CDR3 has 13 residues. Per the germline V gene, CDR1 is LNHDA and CDR2 is SQIVND (reference sequence). DNA for the CDR3: TGTGCCAGCACAGACGCAGCGCGTTATGGCTACACCTTC. This sequence encodes CASTDAARYGYTF.

The J gene is TRBJ2-2, the V gene TRBV5-5; 9 bases are a match to TRBD2. Germline lookup yields CDR1 SGHKS and CDR2 YYEKEE (reference sequence). J gave up 7 bases and V 6 bases, and 13 bases lay outside the gene matches. The CDR3 runs to 16 residues. CDR3 DNA: TGTGCCAGCACTATGGGACTAGCAGCGGGATACGGGGAGCTGTTTTTT. Its protein product is CASTMGLAAGYGELFF.

This clonotype has more than one count but fewer than ten. V usage is TRBV18 and J usage is TRBJ2-7; no clear D. The CDR3 contains 13 residues. V lost 2 bases, J lost 1 base, and 6 bases lay in between. The germline V gene encodes CDR1 KGHSH and CDR2 LQKENI. The CDR3 DNA reads as TGTGCCAGCTCACCATTGGAATCCTACGAGCAGTACTTC. Protein product: CASSPLESYEQYF. Combining the CDR3 with reference TRBV18 and TRBJ2-7 gives the whole variable domain NAGVMQNPRHLVRRRGQEARLRCSPMKGHSHVYWYRQLPEEGLKFMVYLQKENIIDESGMPKERFSAEFPKEGPSILRIQQVVRGDSAAYFCASSPLESYEQYFGPGTRLTVT.

The rearrangement joins TRBV5-1 to TRBJ1-4; weak D call: TRBD1 (6 bases). Germline V gene data show CDR1 as SGHRS and CDR2 as YFSETQ. V lost 0 bases, J lost 6 bases, and 12 bases lay in between. The CDR3 totals 15 residues. CDR3 bases: TGCGCCAGCAGCTTGGACAGGGATACTGATGAAAAACTGTTTTTT. Amino acids: CASSLDRDTDEKLFF. Full variable domain (missing parts from reference TRBV5-1 and TRBJ1-4): KAGVTQTPRYLIKTRGQQVTLSCSPISGHRSVSWYQQTPGQGLQFLFEYFSETQRNKGNFPGRFSGRQFSNSRSEMNVSTLELGDSALYLCASSLDRDTDEKLFFGSGTQLSVL.

This clonotype has more than one count but fewer than ten. The V and J genes are TRBV7-9 and TRBJ1-2, with a tentative D call TRBD1 (5 bases). Per the germline V gene, CDR1 is SEHNR and CDR2 is FQNEAQ (reference sequence). Trimming took 5 bases from V and 5 from J, leaving 18 bases between them. The CDR3 contains 15 residues. The CDR3 spells CASSLARDRRYGYTF. The DNA for the CDR3 is TGTGCCAGCAGCCTGGCCCGGGACCGGCGGTATGGCTACACCTTC.

CDR3 in amino acids: CASSQSGRVRTEAFF. DNA for the CDR3: TGTGCCAGCAGCCAAAGCGGGAGGGTCAGGACTGAAGCTTTCTTT. V and J are TRBV3-1 and TRBJ1-1; D uncertain. Deletions cut 2 bases from V and 5 bases from J, with 15 bases between. This CDR3 comprises 15 residues. Germline CDR1 and CDR2: LGHDT and YNNKEL (reference sequence).

This clonotype showed up just a few times. The chain has TRBV27 and TRBJ2-1; TRBD1 is a possible D gene (5 bases). V was pared by 5 bases and J by 0 bases, with 17 bases between. Germline V lookup: CDR1 MNHEY, CDR2 SMNVEV (reference sequence). The CDR3 loop spans 17 amino acids. The CDR3 DNA reads TGTGCCAGCAGTCGTTTCCTACAGGTTCTCTCCTACAATGAGCAGTTCTTC. It codes for CASSRFLQVLSYNEQFF.

V is TRBV20-1 and J is TRBJ2-2, with 7 bases lining up with TRBD1. Germline V gene lookup returns CDR1 DFQATT and CDR2 SNEGSKA (reference sequence). J lost 1 base, V lost 1 base, and 0 bases had no gene match. The CDR3 loop spans 14 amino acids. The chain's CDR3 is CSARGTGNTGELFF. DNA for the CDR3: TGCAGTGCTAGAGGGACAGGGAACACCGGGGAGCTGTTTTTT.

The V call is TRBV12-3 or TRBV12-4, the J call TRBJ2-4; no definite D call. Trimming took off 1 base at V and 8 bases at J, with 3 bases between the two ends. CDR3 length: 11 amino acids. This CDR3 reads CASSLVDIQYF. CDR3 bases: TGTGCCAGCAGTTTAGTTGACATTCAGTACTTC.

The V call is TRBV12-3 or TRBV12-4, the J call TRBJ2-2; the D gene could be TRBD1 or TRBD2 (5 bases each). V lost 6 bases, J lost 1 base, and 12 bases lay in between. The CDR3 is 15 residues long. CDR3 sequence (DNA): TGTGCCAGCAGCCGACCGGGGCAGAACACCGGGGAGCTGTTTTTT. Amino acids: CASSRPGQNTGELFF.

The chain links TRBV29-1 to TRBJ1-2; the D gene is possibly TRBD1 (6 bases). The ends were cut back, 0 bases at V and 3 bases at J, with 14 bases in the middle. From germline, CDR1 is SQVTM and CDR2 ANQGSEA. This CDR3 region has 15 residues. DNA for the CDR3: TGCAGCGTTGAAGACCCGGGACAAAACTACTATGGCTACACCTTC. Protein: CSVEDPGQNYYGYTF.

This clonotype showed up just a few times. The V call is TRBV20-1, the J call TRBJ2-7; D tentatively reads TRBD1 or TRBD2 (6 bases each). Germline V CDR1 and CDR2: DFQATT, SNEGSKA (reference sequence). CDR3 size: 14 residues. The V gene lost 5 bases and the J gene lost 2 bases, with 16 bases spanning the gap. The CDR3 reads CSAGGFDRTYEQYF. The CDR3 nucleotides read TGCAGTGCTGGGGGGTTCGACAGGACCTACGAGCAGTACTTC.

This clonotype came up a few times. J is TRBJ2-3 and V is TRBV7-2; 11 bases are a match to TRBD2. Germline V gene sequence: CDR1 SGHTA, CDR2 FQGNSA. This CDR3 is 15 amino acids long. J lost 5 bases, V lost 2 bases, and 3 bases had no gene match. DNA of the CDR3: TGTGCCAGCAGCTTACTAGCGGGAGGTCGAGATACGCAGTATTTT. This encodes CASSLLAGGRDTQYF.

This chain joins TRBV6-5 and TRBJ2-1; D uncertain. Germline-derived CDR1 and CDR2 are MNHEY and SVGAGI. The CDR3 is 11 amino acids. The V end was cut by 2 bases, the J end by 9 bases, with 5 bases between. DNA of the CDR3: TGTGCCAGCAGTTACAGAAGTGAGCAGTTCTTC. Translating it yields CASSYRSEQFF.

This chain joins TRBV6-5 and TRBJ1-4; D possibly corresponds to TRBD1 (6 bases). The CDR3 extends over 17 amino acids. In germline, CDR1 is MNHEY, CDR2 SVGAGI. V was cut by 7 bases and J by 0 bases, with 18 bases left in between. The CDR3 is CASTEWGGPATNEKLFF. CDR3 DNA: TGTGCCAGCACCGAATGGGGGGGGCCGGCAACTAATGAAAAACTGTTTTTT.

There are a few counts of this clonotype. This chain uses TRBV7-3 with TRBJ1-1; the D is unclear. This CDR3 region has 13 residues. Germline values: CDR1 SGHTA, CDR2 FQGTGA. Between the trimmed V and J ends, which lost 4 bases and 4 bases, there was a span of 10 bases. CDR3 sequence (DNA): TGTGCCAGCAGCTCGGACTTATCCACTGAAGCTTTCTTT. Encoded protein: CASSSDLSTEAFF.

This chain links TRBV27 with TRBJ2-5; the match to TRBD1 covers 7 bases. The CDR3 spans 16 residues. The ends lost 5 bases at V and 1 base at J; junction bases unmatched: 10. CDR1 and CDR2 from the germline V gene are MNHEY and SMNVEV (reference sequence). The CDR3 DNA is TGTGCCAGCAGTGGACGGGACAGAAGTTTCCAAGAGACCCAGTACTTC. Translated: CASSGRDRSFQETQYF.

The chain couples TRBV3-1 to TRBJ2-1, with TRBD2 matching over 7 bases. J was trimmed by 0 bases and V by 5 bases; bases with no gene match: 7. The CDR3 extends over 16 amino acids. The germline gives CDR1 LGHDT, CDR2 YNNKEL (reference sequence). The CDR3 DNA is TGTGCCAGCAGCTGGCTAGCGGATGACTCCTACAATGAGCAGTTCTTC. Protein product: CASSWLADDSYNEQFF.

A few counts support this clonotype. CDR3: CASRLRGGNTEAFF. Written as DNA, the CDR3 is TGTGCCAGCAGGCTGCGAGGGGGGAACACTGAAGCTTTCTTT. The chain couples TRBV6-2 or TRBV6-3 to TRBJ1-1; D is possibly TRBD1 (6 bases). Germline V gene sequence: CDR1 MNHEY, CDR2 SVGEGT. Trimming removed 6 bases at V and 1 base at J, with 12 bases between. The CDR3 is made up of 14 amino acids.

This clonotype was seen at least ten times. This chain links TRBV6-5 with TRBJ1-4; 7 nucleotides match TRBD1. The CDR3 runs to 14 residues. V was pared by 5 bases and J by 3 bases, with 3 bases of the junction left unmatched. Germline loops: CDR1 MNHEY, CDR2 SVGAGI. The CDR3 here is CASSDRVANEKLFF. CDR3 coding DNA: TGTGCCAGCAGTGACAGGGTGGCTAATGAAAAACTGTTTTTT.

This clonotype was detected only a few times. The chain uses TRBV5-1 and TRBJ2-2; D remains ambiguous. Germline lookup yields CDR1 SGHRS and CDR2 YFSETQ. The CDR3 sequence is 16 residues long. V was trimmed by 0 bases and J by 0 bases, leaving 9 bases between them. The CDR3 sequence is CASSLVPHANTGELFF. In DNA form, the CDR3 reads TGCGCCAGCAGCTTGGTACCCCACGCGAACACCGGGGAGCTGTTTTTT.

The CDR3 DNA reads as TGTGCCAGCAACGGCACGGACCCCTGGTACAATGAGCAGTTCTTC. It is translated as CASNGTDPWYNEQFF. The chain recombines TRBV9 with TRBJ2-1, with no clear D. Trimming took off 6 bases at V and 4 bases at J, with 17 bases between the two ends. CDR1 is SGDLS and CDR2 is YYNGEE in the germline V gene. The CDR3 spans 15 residues.

The rearrangement uses TRBV15 and TRBJ2-2, with D possibly being TRBD1 (5 bases). CDR3 length: 17 amino acids. V was cut by 0 bases and J by 2 bases, with 13 bases left in between. The V gene's germline CDR1 is LNHNV and CDR2 YYDKDF (reference sequence). The CDR3 nucleotides read TGTGCCACCAGCAGAGATCGACAGAAGACTAACACCGGGGAGCTGTTTTTT. It yields the protein CATSRDRQKTNTGELFF.